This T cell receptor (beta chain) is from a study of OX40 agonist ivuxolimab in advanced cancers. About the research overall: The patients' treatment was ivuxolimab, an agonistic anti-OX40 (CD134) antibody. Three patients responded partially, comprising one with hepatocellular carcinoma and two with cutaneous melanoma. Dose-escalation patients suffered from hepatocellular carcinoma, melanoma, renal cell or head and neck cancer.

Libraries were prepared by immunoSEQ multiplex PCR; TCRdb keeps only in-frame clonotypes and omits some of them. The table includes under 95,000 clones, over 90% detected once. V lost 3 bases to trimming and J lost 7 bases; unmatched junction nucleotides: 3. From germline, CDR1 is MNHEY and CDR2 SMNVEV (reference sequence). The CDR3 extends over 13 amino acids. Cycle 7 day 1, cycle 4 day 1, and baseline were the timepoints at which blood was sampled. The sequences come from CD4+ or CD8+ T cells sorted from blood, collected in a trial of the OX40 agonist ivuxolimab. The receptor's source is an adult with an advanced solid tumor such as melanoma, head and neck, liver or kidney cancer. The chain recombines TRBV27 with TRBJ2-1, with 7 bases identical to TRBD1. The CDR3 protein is CASSFGGQNEQFF. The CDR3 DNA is TGTGCCAGCAGTTTTGGGGGACAGAATGAGCAGTTCTTC.